These 29 T cell receptor beta chains originate from one sample sequenced in a study of T cell responses to AZD1222 COVID-19 vaccine. Using immunoSEQ multiplex PCR, the repertoire was profiled, and TCRdb retains in-frame clones only, with some absent. Of approximately 120,000 clones in the sample, 85% to 90% were seen once. This material consisted of peripheral blood, taken 28 days after the second AZD1222 dose. Receptors originate from an adult who received the AZD1222 COVID-19 vaccine.

V is TRBV12-5 and J is TRBJ2-3; TRBD1 aligns across 9 bases. V was pared by 4 bases and J by 0 bases, with 5 bases of the junction left unmatched. The CDR3 loop spans 16 amino acids. Germline V gene lookup returns CDR1 LGHNT and CDR2 FRNRAP. CDR3 loop: CASGSGQGQSTDTQYF. CDR3 in DNA: TGTGCTAGTGGTTCGGGACAGGGCCAAAGCACAGATACGCAGTATTTT.

V usage is TRBV6-5 and J usage is TRBJ2-7, with 9 bases fitting TRBD1. Germline loops: CDR1 MNHEY, CDR2 SVGAGI. The CDR3 contains 15 residues. With V trimmed by 6 bases and J by 3 bases, 9 bases remained unmatched. DNA of the CDR3: TGTGCCAGCAGCGTGACCGGGACAGGGTACTACGAGCAGTACTTC. Amino acid sequence: CASSVTGTGYYEQYF.

The chain joins TRBV18 to TRBJ2-2, with D uncertain. The germline gives CDR1 KGHSH, CDR2 LQKENI. The CDR3 length is 14 residues. V lost 3 bases, J lost 6 bases, and 11 bases lay in between. This chain's CDR3 is CASSPPRFSGELFF. CDR3 bases: TGTGCCAGCTCACCCCCGCGGTTCTCCGGGGAGCTGTTTTTT.

The chain is built from TRBV30 and TRBJ2-3; D unclear. This CDR3 is 13 amino acids long. Trimming took 0 bases from V and 4 from J, leaving 8 bases between them. The germline V gene encodes CDR1 GTSNPN and CDR2 SVGIG (reference sequence). The CDR3 region has the DNA TGTGCCTGGAGTGTTGGTAGCCCAGATACGCAGTATTTT. It is translated as CAWSVGSPDTQYF.

This clone came up once. J is TRBJ2-3 and V is TRBV5-6, with D hard to call. V was trimmed by 1 base and J by 0 bases, leaving 0 bases between them. The CDR3 extends over 12 amino acids. Germline lookup yields CDR1 SGHDT and CDR2 YYEEEE. In DNA form, the CDR3 reads TGTGCCAGCAGCTTGAGCACAGATACGCAGTATTTT. Its protein product is CASSLSTDTQYF.

V and J are TRBV7-2 and TRBJ1-6, with a weak D call TRBD1 (5 bases). V lost 5 bases, J lost 8 bases, and 16 bases lay in between. CDR3 size: 15 residues. From germline, CDR1 is SGHTA and CDR2 FQGNSA. The CDR3 DNA reads TGTGCCAGCAGCCCATGGGTACGGGGGGATTCACCCCTCCACTTT. It specifies CASSPWVRGDSPLHF. Full variable domain (outside the CDR3, taken from reference TRBV7-2 and TRBJ1-6): GAGVSQSPSNKVTEKGKDVELRCDPISGHTALYWYRQSLGQGLEFLIYFQGNSAPDKSGLPSDRFSAERTGGSVSTLTIQRTQQEDSAVYLCASSPWVRGDSPLHFGNGTRLTVT.

This clone has only one observation. This rearrangement joins TRBV27 to TRBJ1-5, with TRBD1 matching over 7 bases. This CDR3 is built from 15 residues. With V trimmed by 4 bases and J by 4 bases, 7 bases remained unmatched. Per germline, CDR1 MNHEY and CDR2 SMNVEV (reference sequence). The CDR3 here is CASSSTSGGNQPQHF. CDR3 bases: TGTGCCAGCAGTTCCACCTCAGGGGGGAATCAGCCCCAGCATTTT.

The CDR3 region is CASSPGPGDYNEQFF. CDR3 DNA: TGTGCCAGCTCACCGGGTCCGGGGGACTACAATGAGCAGTTCTTC. The chain uses TRBV18 and TRBJ2-1, with D maybe TRBD2 (6 bases). The CDR3 has 15 amino acids. CDR1 and CDR2 (germline): KGHSH, LQKENI. V lost 3 bases and J 3 bases, leaving 12 bases between the germline ends.

This chain joins TRBV5-1 and TRBJ2-5; 7 bases are a match to TRBD1. The CDR3 runs 13 residues. CDR1 is SGHRS, CDR2 YFSETQ, per germline. V lost 7 bases, J lost 5 bases, and 8 bases stayed unmatched. The CDR3 sequence is CASRTQGQETQYF. CDR3 nucleotide sequence: TGCGCCAGCCGGACCCAGGGACAGGAGACCCAGTACTTC.

This clone was observed a single time. This chain connects TRBV19 to TRBJ1-6; TRBD1 matches 8 bases. The V and J ends lost 3 bases and 8 bases, in that order; junction bases with no gene match: 6. CDR1 is LNHDA and CDR2 is SQIVND in the germline V gene (reference sequence). The CDR3 contains 15 residues. CDR3 nucleotide sequence: TGTGCCAGTAGTATTTCGGGACAGGAGGATTCACCCCTCCACTTT. Translated, it gives CASSISGQEDSPLHF.

This clone has just one count. The chain recombines TRBV28 with TRBJ2-1; 7 positions agree with TRBD2. V shed 2 bases and J 3 bases; nucleotides not matched to a gene: 1. Per the germline V gene, CDR1 is MDHEN and CDR2 is SYDVKM. The CDR3 is 14 residues long. CDR3 in amino acids: CASSLGGGYNEQFF. The DNA for the CDR3 is TGTGCCAGCAGTTTAGGGGGGGGCTACAATGAGCAGTTCTTC.

This clone appeared once. Here the CDR3 DNA reads TGTGCCAGCAGTCGGGACAATAGCAATCAGCCCCAGCATTTT. Protein product: CASSRDNSNQPQHF. This chain links TRBV6-5 with TRBJ1-5; TRBD1 is a possible D gene (6 bases). Germline loops: CDR1 MNHEY, CDR2 SVGAGI. V was cut by 5 bases and J by 0 bases, with 8 bases left in between. This CDR3 region has 14 residues.

The gene calls are TRBV19 and TRBJ2-5, with a tentative D call TRBD1 (5 bases). The CDR3 loop spans 15 amino acids. Per germline, CDR1 LNHDA and CDR2 SQIVND (reference sequence). V lost 7 bases to trimming and J lost 5 bases, with 20 bases between them. For the CDR3, the DNA is TGTGCCAGTACCTCGAGTGGGCAGGGTATGGAGACCCAGTACTTC. Translated: CASTSSGQGMETQYF. The full variable domain, completed using reference TRBV19 and TRBJ2-5, is DGGITQSPKYLFRKEGQNVTLSCEQNLNHDAMYWYRQDPGQGLRLIYYSQIVNDFQKGDIAEGYSVSREKKESFPLTVTSAQKNPTAFYLCASTSSGQGMETQYFGPGTRLLVL.

The gene calls are TRBV4-1 and TRBJ1-1; 12 bases line up with TRBD1. Germline lookup yields CDR1 MGHRA and CDR2 YSYEKL. The ends lost 1 base at V and 4 bases at J; junction bases unmatched: 13. The CDR3 sequence is 19 residues long. Here the CDR3 reads CASSQGSPRGQGAVTEAFF. The CDR3 DNA sequence: TGCGCCAGCAGCCAAGGTTCCCCCCGGGGACAGGGGGCGGTCACTGAAGCTTTCTTT.

This clone was seen only a few times. V and J are TRBV19 and TRBJ2-1; 10 nucleotides match TRBD1. This CDR3 is 16 amino acids long. Germline values: CDR1 LNHDA, CDR2 SQIVND (reference sequence). Trimming cost V 4 bases and J 5 bases; bases outside gene matches: 8. The CDR3 DNA reads TGTGCCAGTAGTACCCGACAGGGGGCTCGGGACAATGAGCAGTTCTTC. It translates to CASSTRQGARDNEQFF.

The genes are TRBV2 and TRBJ2-1; 10 bases agree with TRBD2. V lost 7 bases to trimming and J lost 7 bases; unmatched junction nucleotides: 13. Germline V lookup: CDR1 SNHLY, CDR2 FYNNEI. The CDR3 contains 16 residues. The CDR3 DNA is TGTGCCAGCACCCTGGTAGCGGGGGGTTGGGGGAATGAGCAGTTCTTC. Protein product: CASTLVAGGWGNEQFF.

The chain couples TRBV5-4 to TRBJ1-2, with unresolved D. V dropped 5 bases and J dropped 5 bases, with 10 bases sitting between them. CDR1 is SGHNT, CDR2 YYREEE, per germline (reference sequence). The CDR3 spans 12 residues. CDR3 region: CASSGERYGYTF. In nucleotides, the CDR3 is TGTGCCAGCAGTGGGGAGCGTTATGGCTACACCTTC.

The chain couples TRBV9 to TRBJ2-5; 13 nucleotides agree with TRBD2. CDR1 and CDR2 (germline): SGDLS, YYNGEE. This CDR3 region has 16 residues. V was pared by 4 bases and J by 5 bases, with 8 bases of the junction left unmatched. The CDR3 nucleotides are TGTGCCAGCAGCACAACTAGCGGGGGGGCTTACGAGACCCAGTACTTC. Encoded protein: CASSTTSGGAYETQYF.

This sequence joins TRBV7-3 and TRBJ1-5; D perhaps matches TRBD1 (6 bases). The V gene's germline CDR1 is SGHTA and CDR2 FQGTGA. With 6 bases removed from V and 3 bases from J, the gap between germline ends came to 12 bases. The CDR3 sequence is 14 residues long. CDR3: CASRLGQPNQPQHF. The CDR3 DNA follows: TGTGCCAGCAGACTTGGACAGCCCAATCAGCCCCAGCATTTT.

The rearrangement links TRBV19 to TRBJ2-7, with 9 bases matching TRBD1. Germline V lookup: CDR1 LNHDA, CDR2 SQIVND (reference sequence). The CDR3 totals 15 residues. Unmatched junction bases numbered 10, after V lost 9 bases and J lost 1 base. CDR3 sequence: CASRKGQGSSYEQYF. In DNA form, the CDR3 reads TGTGCCAGCAGAAAGGGACAGGGATCTTCCTACGAGCAGTACTTC.

The chain links TRBV9 to TRBJ1-2, with TRBD1 as a possible D gene (6 bases). Per the germline V gene, CDR1 is SGDLS and CDR2 is YYNGEE. This CDR3 is 13 amino acids long. V lost 2 bases, J lost 8 bases, and 13 bases lay in between. The CDR3 DNA sequence: TGTGCCAGCAGCGTTGCAGGGGCGGAAGGCTACACCTTC. Its translation: CASSVAGAEGYTF.

The genes are TRBV3-1 (or the pseudogene TRBV3-2) and TRBJ1-2; 9 positions match TRBD1. The CDR3 covers 15 residues. V was clipped by 1 base and J by 2 bases; unmatched bases: 2. The V gene's germline CDR1 is LGHDT and CDR2 YNNKEL (reference sequence). CDR3 sequence: CASSQGTGDNYGYTF. Here the CDR3 DNA reads TGTGCCAGCAGCCAAGGGACAGGGGACAACTATGGCTACACCTTC.

The rearrangement links TRBV7-6 to TRBJ1-2, with 9 nucleotides matching TRBD1. The J segment lost 4 bases and the V segment lost 2 bases, leaving 11 bases of the junction unmatched. The germline V gene encodes CDR1 SGHVS and CDR2 FNYEAQ. The CDR3 runs to 17 residues. CDR3 protein: CASSLLGQGNYGYGYTF. DNA for the CDR3: TGTGCCAGCAGCTTACTGGGACAGGGCAACTACGGCTATGGCTACACCTTC.

V and J are TRBV6-5 and TRBJ2-7, with a possible D match to TRBD2 (6 bases). Trimming shortened V by 0 bases and J by 2 bases, and 11 bases separated the two germline ends. Looked up from germline, CDR1 is MNHEY and CDR2 is SVGAGI. The CDR3 runs 15 residues. The CDR3 DNA is TGTGCCAGCAGTTACTCACGGGGGTTCACCTACGAGCAGTACTTC. It is translated as CASSYSRGFTYEQYF.

This chain joins TRBV14 and TRBJ1-6; 10 bases agree with TRBD1. The CDR3 extends over 15 amino acids. From germline, CDR1 is SGHDN and CDR2 FVKESK. The junction had 7 bases not matched to a gene; V was cut back by 5 bases and J by 9 bases. The CDR3 coding sequence is TGTGCCAGCAGCGTACGGACAGGGGGGAGTTCACCCCTCCACTTT. This codes for CASSVRTGGSSPLHF.

The chain is built from TRBV29-1 and TRBJ2-7; TRBD2 agrees at 11 bases. Germline trimming cut 5 bases from V and 3 bases from J; bases unmatched to any gene: 9. In germline, CDR1 is SQVTM, CDR2 ANQGSEA. This CDR3 comprises 15 residues. CDR3 loop: CSVCYGTSGNYEQYF. DNA of the CDR3: TGCAGCGTTTGTTATGGGACTAGCGGAAACTACGAGCAGTACTTC.

The V and J genes are TRBV6-1 and TRBJ2-2; TRBD2 aligns across 8 bases. The V gene's germline CDR1 is MNHNS and CDR2 SASEGT. This CDR3 comprises 16 residues. V trimming: 3 bases; J trimming: 2 bases; junction bases outside the gene matches: 5. The CDR3 sequence is CASSDQGLGNTGELFF. The CDR3 bases are TGTGCCAGCAGTGACCAGGGACTAGGAAACACCGGGGAGCTGTTTTTT.

This clone was seen only once. V and J are TRBV30 and TRBJ2-1, with 8 nucleotides matching TRBD2. CDR1 is GTSNPN, CDR2 SVGIG, per germline (reference sequence). The CDR3 spans 12 residues. Trimming cost V 7 bases and J 4 bases; bases outside gene matches: 3. This chain's CDR3 is CASSGGYNEQFF. In nucleotides, the CDR3 is TGTGCCTCGAGCGGGGGTTACAATGAGCAGTTCTTC.

The V and J genes are TRBV7-9 and TRBJ1-5, with 7 bases that match TRBD1. The junction had 8 bases not matched to a gene; V was cut back by 5 bases and J by 7 bases. The CDR3 totals 14 residues. Germline V CDR1 and CDR2: SEHNR, FQNEAQ (reference sequence). CDR3: CASSPTGQRQPQHF. The DNA of the CDR3 is TGTGCCAGCAGCCCGACAGGGCAGCGCCAGCCCCAGCATTTT. The entire variable domain, with the rest obtained from reference TRBV7-9 and TRBJ1-5, is as follows: DTGVSQNPRHKITKRGQNVTFRCDPISEHNRLYWYRQTLGQGPEFLTYFQNEAQLEKSRLLSDRFSAERPKGSFSTLEIQRTEQGDSAMYLCASSPTGQRQPQHFGDGTRLSIL.